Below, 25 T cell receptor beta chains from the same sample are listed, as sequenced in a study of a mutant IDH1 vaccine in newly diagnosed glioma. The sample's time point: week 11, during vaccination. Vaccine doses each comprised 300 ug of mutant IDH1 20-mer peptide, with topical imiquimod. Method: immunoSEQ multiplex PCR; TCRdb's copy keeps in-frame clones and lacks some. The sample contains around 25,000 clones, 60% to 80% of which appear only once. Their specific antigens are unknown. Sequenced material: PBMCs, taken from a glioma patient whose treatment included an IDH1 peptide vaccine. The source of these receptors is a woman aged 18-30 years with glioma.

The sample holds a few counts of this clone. CDR3 region: CASSPRWGGILYEQYF. The CDR3 DNA follows: TGCGCCAGCAGCCCGCGGTGGGGGGGGATCCTCTACGAGCAGTACTTC. This rearrangement joins TRBV5-1 to TRBJ2-7; 7 bases are shared with TRBD2. J gave up 3 bases and V 4 bases, and 13 bases lay outside the gene matches. CDR3 size: 16 residues. Germline assignment: CDR1 SGHRS and CDR2 YFSETQ.

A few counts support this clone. CDR3 sequence: CSTSLLGADTQYF. Here the CDR3 DNA reads TGCAGCACCTCACTCCTGGGCGCAGATACGCAGTATTTT. V usage is TRBV29-1 and J usage is TRBJ2-3; D is uncertain. This CDR3 is 13 amino acids long. Trimming left V 8 bases short and J 4 bases short, with 16 bases between. Germline loops: CDR1 SQVTM, CDR2 ANQGSEA.

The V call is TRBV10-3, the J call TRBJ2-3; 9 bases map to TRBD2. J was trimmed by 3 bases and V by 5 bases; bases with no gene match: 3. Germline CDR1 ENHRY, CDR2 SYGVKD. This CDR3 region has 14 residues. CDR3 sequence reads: CAISPAGGTDTQYF. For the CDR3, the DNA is TGTGCCATCAGTCCAGCGGGGGGAACAGATACGCAGTATTTT.

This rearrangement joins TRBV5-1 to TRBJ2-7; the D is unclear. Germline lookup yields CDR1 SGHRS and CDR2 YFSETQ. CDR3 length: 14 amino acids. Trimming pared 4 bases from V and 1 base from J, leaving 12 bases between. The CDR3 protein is CASSQPDGSYEQYF. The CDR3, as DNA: TGCGCCAGCAGCCAACCGGACGGATCCTACGAGCAGTACTTC.

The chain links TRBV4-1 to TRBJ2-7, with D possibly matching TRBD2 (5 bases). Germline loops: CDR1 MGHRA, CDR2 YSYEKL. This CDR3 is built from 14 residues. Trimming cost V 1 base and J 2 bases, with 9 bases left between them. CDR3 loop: CASSQGPGTYEQYF. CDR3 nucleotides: TGCGCCAGCAGCCAAGGCCCGGGGACCTACGAGCAGTACTTC.

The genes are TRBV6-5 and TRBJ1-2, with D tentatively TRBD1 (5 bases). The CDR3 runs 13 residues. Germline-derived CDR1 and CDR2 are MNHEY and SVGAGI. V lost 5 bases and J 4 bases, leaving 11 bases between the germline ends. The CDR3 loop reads CASSIGTSYGYTF. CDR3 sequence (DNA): TGTGCCAGCAGTATCGGGACTTCCTATGGCTACACCTTC.

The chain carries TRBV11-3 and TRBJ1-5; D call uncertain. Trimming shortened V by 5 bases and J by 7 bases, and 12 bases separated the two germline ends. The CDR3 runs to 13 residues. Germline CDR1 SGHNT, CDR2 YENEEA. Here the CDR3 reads CASSQTPGQPQHF. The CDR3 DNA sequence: TGTGCCAGCAGCCAAACACCCGGACAGCCCCAGCATTTT.

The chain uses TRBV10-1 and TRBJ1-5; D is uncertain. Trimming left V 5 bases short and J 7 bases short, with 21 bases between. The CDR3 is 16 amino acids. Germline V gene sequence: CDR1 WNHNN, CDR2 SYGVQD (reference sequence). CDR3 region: CASSYKKRPPWQPQHF. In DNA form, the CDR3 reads TGCGCCAGCAGTTATAAAAAACGACCCCCGTGGCAGCCCCAGCATTTT.

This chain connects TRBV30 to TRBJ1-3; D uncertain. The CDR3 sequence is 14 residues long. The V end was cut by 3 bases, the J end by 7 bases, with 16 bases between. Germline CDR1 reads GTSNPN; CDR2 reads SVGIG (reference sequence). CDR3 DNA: TGTGCCTGGAGGGCTAGCGGGTTTCAGAACACCATATATTTT. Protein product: CAWRASGFQNTIYF.

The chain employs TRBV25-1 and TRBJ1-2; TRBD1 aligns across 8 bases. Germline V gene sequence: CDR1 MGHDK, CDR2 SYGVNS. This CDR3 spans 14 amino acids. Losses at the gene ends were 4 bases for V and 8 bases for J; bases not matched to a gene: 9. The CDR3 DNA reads TGTGCCAGCAGTGTAGAGGGACAGGTAGAGGGCTACACCTTC. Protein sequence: CASSVEGQVEGYTF.

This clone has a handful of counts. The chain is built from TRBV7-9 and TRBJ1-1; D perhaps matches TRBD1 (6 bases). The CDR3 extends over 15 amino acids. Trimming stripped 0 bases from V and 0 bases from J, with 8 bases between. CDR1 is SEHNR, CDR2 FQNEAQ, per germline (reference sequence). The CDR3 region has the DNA TGTGCCAGCAGCTTAGCGCAGGGGATGAACACTGAAGCTTTCTTT. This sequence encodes CASSLAQGMNTEAFF. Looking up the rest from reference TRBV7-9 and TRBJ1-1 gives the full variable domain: DTGVSQNPRHKITKRGQNVTFRCDPISEHNRLYWYRQTLGQGPEFLTYFQNEAQLEKSRLLSDRFSAERPKGSFSTLEIQRTEQGDSAMYLCASSLAQGMNTEAFFGQGTRLTVV.

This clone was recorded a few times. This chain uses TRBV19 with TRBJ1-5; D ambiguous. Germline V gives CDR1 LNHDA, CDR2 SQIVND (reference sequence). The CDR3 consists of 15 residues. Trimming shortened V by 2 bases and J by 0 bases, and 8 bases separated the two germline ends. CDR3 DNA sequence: TGTGCCAGTAGTATATCCGACCTTAGCAATCAGCCCCAGCATTTT. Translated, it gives CASSISDLSNQPQHF.

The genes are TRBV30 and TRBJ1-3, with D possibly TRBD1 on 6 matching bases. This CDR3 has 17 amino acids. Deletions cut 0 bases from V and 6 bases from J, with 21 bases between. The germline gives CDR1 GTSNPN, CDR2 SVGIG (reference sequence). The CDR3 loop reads CAWSVQTGFRGKNTIYF. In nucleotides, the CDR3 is TGTGCCTGGAGTGTTCAAACAGGGTTTAGGGGAAAAAACACCATATATTTT. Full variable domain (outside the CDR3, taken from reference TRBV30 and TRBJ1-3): SQTIHQWPATLVQPVGSPLSLECTVEGTSNPNLYWYRQAAGRGLQLLFYSVGIGQISSEVPQNLSASRPQDRQFILSSKKLLLSDSGFYLCAWSVQTGFRGKNTIYFGEGSWLTVV.

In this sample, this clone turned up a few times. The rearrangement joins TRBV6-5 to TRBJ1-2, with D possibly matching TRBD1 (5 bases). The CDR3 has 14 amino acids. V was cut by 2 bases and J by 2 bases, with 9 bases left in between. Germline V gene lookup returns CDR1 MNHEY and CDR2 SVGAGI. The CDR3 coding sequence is TGTGCCAGCAGTTACGGGGGGACCAACTATGGCTACACCTTC. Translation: CASSYGGTNYGYTF.

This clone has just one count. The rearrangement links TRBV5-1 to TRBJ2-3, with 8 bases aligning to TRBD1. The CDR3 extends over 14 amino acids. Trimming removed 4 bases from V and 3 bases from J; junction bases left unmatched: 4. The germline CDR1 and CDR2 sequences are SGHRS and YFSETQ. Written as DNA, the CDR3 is TGCGCCAGCAGCGTAGGACAGGGTACAGATACGCAGTATTTT. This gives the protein CASSVGQGTDTQYF. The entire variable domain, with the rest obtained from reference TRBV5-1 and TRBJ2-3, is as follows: KAGVTQTPRYLIKTRGQQVTLSCSPISGHRSVSWYQQTPGQGLQFLFEYFSETQRNKGNFPGRFSGRQFSNSRSEMNVSTLELGDSALYLCASSVGQGTDTQYFGPGTRLTVL.

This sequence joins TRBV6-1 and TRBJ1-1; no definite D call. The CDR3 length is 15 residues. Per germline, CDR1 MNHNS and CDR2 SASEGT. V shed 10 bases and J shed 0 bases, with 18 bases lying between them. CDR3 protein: CATRKQEPLNTEAFF. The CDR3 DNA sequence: TGTGCCACCCGGAAGCAGGAGCCTCTGAACACTGAAGCTTTCTTT.

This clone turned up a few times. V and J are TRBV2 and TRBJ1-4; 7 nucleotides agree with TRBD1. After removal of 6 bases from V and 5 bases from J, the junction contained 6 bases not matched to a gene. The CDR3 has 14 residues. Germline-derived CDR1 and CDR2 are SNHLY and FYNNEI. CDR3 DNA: TGTGCCAGCAGGTACAGGGGCCCGAATGAAAAACTGTTTTTT. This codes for CASRYRGPNEKLFF.

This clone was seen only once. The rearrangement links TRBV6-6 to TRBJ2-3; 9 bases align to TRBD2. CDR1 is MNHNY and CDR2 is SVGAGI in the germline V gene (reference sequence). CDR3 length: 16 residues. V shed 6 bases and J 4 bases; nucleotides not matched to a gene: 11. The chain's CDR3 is CASSPTSSGGADTQYF. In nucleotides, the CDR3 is TGTGCCAGCAGCCCCACTAGTAGCGGGGGAGCAGATACGCAGTATTTT.

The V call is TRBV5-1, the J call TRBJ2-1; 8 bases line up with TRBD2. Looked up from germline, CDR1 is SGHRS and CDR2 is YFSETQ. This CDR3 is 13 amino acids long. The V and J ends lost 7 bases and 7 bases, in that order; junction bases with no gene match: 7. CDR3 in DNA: TGCGCCAGCGGACGGGAGGGGTTAAATGAGCAGTTCTTC. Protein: CASGREGLNEQFF. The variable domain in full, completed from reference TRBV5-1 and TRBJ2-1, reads KAGVTQTPRYLIKTRGQQVTLSCSPISGHRSVSWYQQTPGQGLQFLFEYFSETQRNKGNFPGRFSGRQFSNSRSEMNVSTLELGDSALYLCASGREGLNEQFFGPGTRLTVL.

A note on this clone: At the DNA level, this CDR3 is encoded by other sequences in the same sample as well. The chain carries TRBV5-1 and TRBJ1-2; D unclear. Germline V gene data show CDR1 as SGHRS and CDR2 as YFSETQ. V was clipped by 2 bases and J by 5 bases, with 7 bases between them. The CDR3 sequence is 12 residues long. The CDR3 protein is CASSLEGYGYTF. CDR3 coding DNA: TGCGCCAGCAGCTTAGAGGGATATGGCTACACCTTC.

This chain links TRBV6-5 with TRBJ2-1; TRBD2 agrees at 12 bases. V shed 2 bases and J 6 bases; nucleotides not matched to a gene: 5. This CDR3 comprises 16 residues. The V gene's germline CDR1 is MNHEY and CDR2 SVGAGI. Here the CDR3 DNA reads TGTGCCAGCAGTTACGCCGCTAGCGGGAGGGCCAATGAGCAGTTCTTC. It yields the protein CASSYAASGRANEQFF.

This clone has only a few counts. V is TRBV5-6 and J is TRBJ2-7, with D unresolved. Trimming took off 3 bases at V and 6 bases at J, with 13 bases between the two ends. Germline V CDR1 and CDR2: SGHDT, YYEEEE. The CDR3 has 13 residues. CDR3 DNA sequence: TGTGCCAGCAGCTCGTTCTCGGAGACCGAGCAGTACTTC. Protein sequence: CASSSFSETEQYF.

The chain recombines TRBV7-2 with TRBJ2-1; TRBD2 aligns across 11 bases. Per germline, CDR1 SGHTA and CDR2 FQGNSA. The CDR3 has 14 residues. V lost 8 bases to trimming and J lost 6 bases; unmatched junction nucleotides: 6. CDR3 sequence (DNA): TGTGCCAGCCGGCTAGCGGGAGGCCCCAATGAGCAGTTCTTC. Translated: CASRLAGGPNEQFF.

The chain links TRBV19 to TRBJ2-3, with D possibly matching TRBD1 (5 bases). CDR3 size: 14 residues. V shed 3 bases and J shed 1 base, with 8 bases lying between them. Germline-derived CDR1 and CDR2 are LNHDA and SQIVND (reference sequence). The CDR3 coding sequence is TGTGCCAGTAGTATCGACAGTGGCACAGATACGCAGTATTTT. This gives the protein CASSIDSGTDTQYF.

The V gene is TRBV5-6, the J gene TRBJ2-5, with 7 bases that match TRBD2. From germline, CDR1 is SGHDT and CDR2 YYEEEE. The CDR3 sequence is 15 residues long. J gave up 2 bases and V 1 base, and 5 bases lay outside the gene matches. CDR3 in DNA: TGTGCCAGCAGCTTGCCTAGCGGTACGCAAGAGACCCAGTACTTC. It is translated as CASSLPSGTQETQYF.